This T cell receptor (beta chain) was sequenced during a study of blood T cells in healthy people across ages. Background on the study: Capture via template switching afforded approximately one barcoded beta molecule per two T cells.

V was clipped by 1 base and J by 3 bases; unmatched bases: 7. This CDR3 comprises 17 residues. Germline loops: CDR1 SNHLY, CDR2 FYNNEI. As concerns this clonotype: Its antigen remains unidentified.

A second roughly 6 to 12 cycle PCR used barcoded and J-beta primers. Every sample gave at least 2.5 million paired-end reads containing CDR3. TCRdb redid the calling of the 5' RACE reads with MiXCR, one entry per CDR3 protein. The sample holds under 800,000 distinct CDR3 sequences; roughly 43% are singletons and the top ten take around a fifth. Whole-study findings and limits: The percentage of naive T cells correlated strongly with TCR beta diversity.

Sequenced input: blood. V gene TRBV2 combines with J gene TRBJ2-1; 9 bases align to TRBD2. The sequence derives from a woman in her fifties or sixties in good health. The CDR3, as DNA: TGTGCCAGCAGTGAAGTTAGGACTAGCGATAACTACAATGAGCAGTTCTTC. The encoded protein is CASSEVRTSDNYNEQFF.